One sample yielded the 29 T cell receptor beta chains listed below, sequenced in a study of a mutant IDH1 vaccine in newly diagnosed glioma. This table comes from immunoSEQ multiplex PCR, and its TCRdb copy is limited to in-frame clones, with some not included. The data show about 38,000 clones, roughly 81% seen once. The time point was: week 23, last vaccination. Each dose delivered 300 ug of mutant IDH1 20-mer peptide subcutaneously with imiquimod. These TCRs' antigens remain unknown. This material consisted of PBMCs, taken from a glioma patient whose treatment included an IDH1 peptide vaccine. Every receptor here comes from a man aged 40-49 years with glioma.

CDR3 bases: TGTGCCAGCAGCCGTGAACGGGAGAGGGGCAAGCGGGAGCTGTTTTTT. Protein product: CASSRERERGKRELFF. This rearrangement joins TRBV13 to TRBJ2-2; D is perhaps TRBD2 (6 bases). CDR1 and CDR2 from the germline V gene are PRHDT and FYEKMQ (reference sequence). The CDR3 length is 16 residues. V was shortened by 5 bases and J by 9 bases, with 22 bases between the two germline ends.

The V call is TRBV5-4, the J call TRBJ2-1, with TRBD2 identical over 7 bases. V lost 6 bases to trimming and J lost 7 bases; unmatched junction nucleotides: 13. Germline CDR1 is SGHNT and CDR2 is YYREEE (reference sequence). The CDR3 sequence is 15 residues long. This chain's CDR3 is CASTLLGRASNEQFF. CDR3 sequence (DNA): TGTGCCAGCACCCTCCTTGGGAGGGCGAGTAATGAGCAGTTCTTC.

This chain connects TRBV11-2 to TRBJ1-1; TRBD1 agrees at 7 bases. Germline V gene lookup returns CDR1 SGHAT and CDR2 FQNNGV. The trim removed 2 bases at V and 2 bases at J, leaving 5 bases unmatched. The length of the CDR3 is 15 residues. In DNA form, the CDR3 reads TGTGCCAGCAGCTTATTAGGGACAGCAAACACTGAAGCTTTCTTT. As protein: CASSLLGTANTEAFF. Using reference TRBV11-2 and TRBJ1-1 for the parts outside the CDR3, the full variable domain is EAGVAQSPRYKIIEKRQSVAFWCNPISGHATLYWYQQILGQGPKLLIQFQNNGVVDDSQLPKDRFSAERLKGVDSTLKIQPAKLEDSAVYLCASSLLGTANTEAFFGQGTRLTVV.

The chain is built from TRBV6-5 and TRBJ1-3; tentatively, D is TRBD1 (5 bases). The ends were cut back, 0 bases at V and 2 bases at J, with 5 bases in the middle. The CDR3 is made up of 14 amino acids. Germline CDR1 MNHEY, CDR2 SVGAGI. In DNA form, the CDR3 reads TGTGCCAGCAGTTACTCGGGGGCTGGAAACACCATATATTTT. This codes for CASSYSGAGNTIYF.

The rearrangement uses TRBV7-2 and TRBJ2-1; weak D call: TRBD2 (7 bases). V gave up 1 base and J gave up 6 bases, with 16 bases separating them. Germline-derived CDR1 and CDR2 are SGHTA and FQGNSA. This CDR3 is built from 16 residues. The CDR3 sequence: CASSLVGGAITNEQFF. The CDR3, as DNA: TGTGCCAGCAGCTTAGTTGGGGGGGCGATAACCAATGAGCAGTTCTTC.

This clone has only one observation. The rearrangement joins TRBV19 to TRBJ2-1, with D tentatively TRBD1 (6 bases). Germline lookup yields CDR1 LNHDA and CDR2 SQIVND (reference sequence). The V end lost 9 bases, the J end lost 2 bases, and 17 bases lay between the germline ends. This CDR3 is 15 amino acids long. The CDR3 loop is CASKPMAGAYNEQFF. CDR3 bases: TGTGCCAGCAAACCTATGGCAGGGGCCTACAATGAGCAGTTCTTC.

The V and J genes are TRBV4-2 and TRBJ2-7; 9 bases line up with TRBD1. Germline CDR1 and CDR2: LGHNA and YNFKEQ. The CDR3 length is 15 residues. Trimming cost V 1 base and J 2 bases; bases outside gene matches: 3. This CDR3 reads CASSQAGTGPYEQYF. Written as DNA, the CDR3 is TGTGCCAGCAGCCAAGCCGGGACAGGGCCCTACGAGCAGTACTTC.

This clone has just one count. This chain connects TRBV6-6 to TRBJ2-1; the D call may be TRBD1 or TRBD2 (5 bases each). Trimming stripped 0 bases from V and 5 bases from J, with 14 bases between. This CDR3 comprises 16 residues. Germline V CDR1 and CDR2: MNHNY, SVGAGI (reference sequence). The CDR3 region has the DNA TGTGCCAGCAGTTACTCGAAGAAACGAGGGGACAATGAGCAGTTCTTC. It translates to CASSYSKKRGDNEQFF.

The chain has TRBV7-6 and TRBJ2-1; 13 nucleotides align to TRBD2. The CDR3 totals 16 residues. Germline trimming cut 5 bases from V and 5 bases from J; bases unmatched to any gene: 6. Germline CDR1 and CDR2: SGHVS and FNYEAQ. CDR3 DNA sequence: TGTGCCAGCAGCCACGGACTAGCGGGGGCCGACAATGAGCAGTTCTTC. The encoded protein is CASSHGLAGADNEQFF.

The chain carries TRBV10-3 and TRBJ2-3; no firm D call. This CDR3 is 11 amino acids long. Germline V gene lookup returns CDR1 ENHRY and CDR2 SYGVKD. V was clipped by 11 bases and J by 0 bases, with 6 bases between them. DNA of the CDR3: TGTGCCGTCCTAAGCACAGATACGCAGTATTTT. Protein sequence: CAVLSTDTQYF.

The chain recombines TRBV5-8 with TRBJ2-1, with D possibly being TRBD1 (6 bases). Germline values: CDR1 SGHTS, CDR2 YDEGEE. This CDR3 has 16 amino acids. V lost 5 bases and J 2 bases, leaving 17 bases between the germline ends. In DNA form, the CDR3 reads TGTGCCAGCAGTCGATACAGGGAAAGAACCTACAATGAGCAGTTCTTC. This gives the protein CASSRYRERTYNEQFF.

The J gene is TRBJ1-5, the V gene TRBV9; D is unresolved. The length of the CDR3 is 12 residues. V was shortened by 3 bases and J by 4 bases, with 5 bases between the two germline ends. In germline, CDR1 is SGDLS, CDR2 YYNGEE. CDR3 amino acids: CASSGNNQPQHF. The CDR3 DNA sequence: TGTGCCAGCAGCGGGAATAATCAGCCCCAGCATTTT. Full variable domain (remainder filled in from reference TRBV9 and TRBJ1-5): DSGVTQTPKHLITATGQRVTLRCSPRSGDLSVYWYQQSLDQGLQFLIQYYNGEERAKGNILERFSAQQFPDLHSELNLSSLELGDSALYFCASSGNNQPQHFGDGTRLSIL.

The CDR3 region has the DNA TGTGCCAGCAGCCAAGAGGCGGGGGGGCCATCGAGCGAGCAGTACTTC. Protein product: CASSQEAGGPSSEQYF. The chain couples TRBV14 to TRBJ2-7, with 9 bases lining up with TRBD2. Germline V gene lookup returns CDR1 SGHDN and CDR2 FVKESK. This CDR3 is built from 16 residues. V trimming: 0 bases; J trimming: 6 bases; junction bases outside the gene matches: 9. Full variable domain (rest looked up from reference TRBV14 and TRBJ2-7): EAGVTQFPSHSVIEKGQTVTLRCDPISGHDNLYWYRRVMGKEIKFLLHFVKESKQDESGMPNNRFLAERTGGTYSTLKVQPAELEDSGVYFCASSQEAGGPSSEQYFGPGTRLTVT.

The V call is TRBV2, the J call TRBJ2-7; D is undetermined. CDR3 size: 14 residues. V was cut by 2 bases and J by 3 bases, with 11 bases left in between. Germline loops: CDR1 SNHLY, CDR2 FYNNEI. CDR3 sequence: CASSERSSYYEQYF. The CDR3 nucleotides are TGTGCCAGCAGTGAAAGGAGCAGCTACTACGAGCAGTACTTC.

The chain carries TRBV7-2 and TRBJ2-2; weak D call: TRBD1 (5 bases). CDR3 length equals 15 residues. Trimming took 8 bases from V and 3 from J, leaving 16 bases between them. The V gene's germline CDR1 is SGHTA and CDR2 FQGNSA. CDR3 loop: CASARAGRYTGELFF. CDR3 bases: TGTGCCAGCGCACGGGCAGGGCGGTACACCGGGGAGCTGTTTTTT.

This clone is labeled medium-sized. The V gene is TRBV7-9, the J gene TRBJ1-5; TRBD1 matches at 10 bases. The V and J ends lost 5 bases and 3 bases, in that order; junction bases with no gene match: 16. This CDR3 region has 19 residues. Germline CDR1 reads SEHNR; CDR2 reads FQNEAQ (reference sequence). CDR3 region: CASSPQSDRGILDNQPQHF. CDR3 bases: TGTGCCAGCAGCCCCCAGTCGGACAGGGGGATTCTAGACAATCAGCCCCAGCATTTT.

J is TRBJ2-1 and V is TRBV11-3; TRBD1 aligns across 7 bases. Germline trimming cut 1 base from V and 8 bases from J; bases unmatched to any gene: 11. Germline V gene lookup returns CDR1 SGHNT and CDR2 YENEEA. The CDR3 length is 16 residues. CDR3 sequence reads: CASSLATGRGLDEQFF. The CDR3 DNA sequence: TGTGCCAGCAGCTTAGCCACGGGAAGGGGGCTCGATGAGCAGTTCTTC.

CDR3 loop: CASSVAGEQFF. As DNA, the CDR3 is TGTGCCAGTTCTGTAGCGGGGGAGCAGTTCTTC. The V call is TRBV25-1, the J call TRBJ2-1; 8 bases align to TRBD2. The CDR3 extends over 11 amino acids. The junction had 5 bases not matched to a gene; V was cut back by 9 bases and J by 10 bases. The germline gives CDR1 MGHDK, CDR2 SYGVNS.

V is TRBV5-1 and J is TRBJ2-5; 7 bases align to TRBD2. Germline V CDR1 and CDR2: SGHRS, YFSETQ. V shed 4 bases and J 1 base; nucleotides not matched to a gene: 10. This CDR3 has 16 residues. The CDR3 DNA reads TGCGCCAGCAGCGTTGGAGACCTAGCGGCCCAAGAGACCCAGTACTTC. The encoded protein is CASSVGDLAAQETQYF.

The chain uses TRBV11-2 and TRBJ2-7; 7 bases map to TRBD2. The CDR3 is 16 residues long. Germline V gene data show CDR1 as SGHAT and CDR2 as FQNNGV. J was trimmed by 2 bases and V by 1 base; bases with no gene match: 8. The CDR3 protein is CASSLGGAGVAYEQYF. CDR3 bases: TGTGCCAGCAGCTTAGGTGGGGCGGGAGTTGCCTACGAGCAGTACTTC.

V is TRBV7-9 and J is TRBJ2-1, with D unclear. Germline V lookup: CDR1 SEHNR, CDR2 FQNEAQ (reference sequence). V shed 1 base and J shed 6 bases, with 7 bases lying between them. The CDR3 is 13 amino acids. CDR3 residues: CASSLVVFNEQFF. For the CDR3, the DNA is TGTGCCAGCAGCTTAGTGGTATTCAATGAGCAGTTCTTC.

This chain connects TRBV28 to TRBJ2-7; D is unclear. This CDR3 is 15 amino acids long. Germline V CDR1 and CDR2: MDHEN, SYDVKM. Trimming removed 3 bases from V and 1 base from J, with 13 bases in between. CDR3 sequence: CASSLAGILSYEQYF. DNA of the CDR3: TGTGCCAGCAGTTTGGCAGGAATTCTTTCCTACGAGCAGTACTTC.

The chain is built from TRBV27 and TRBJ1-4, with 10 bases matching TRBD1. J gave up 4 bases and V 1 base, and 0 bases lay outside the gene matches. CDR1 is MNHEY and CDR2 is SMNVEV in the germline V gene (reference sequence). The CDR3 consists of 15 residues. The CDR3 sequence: CASSLWDRGNEKLFF. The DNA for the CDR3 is TGTGCCAGCAGTTTATGGGACAGGGGTAATGAAAAACTGTTTTTT.

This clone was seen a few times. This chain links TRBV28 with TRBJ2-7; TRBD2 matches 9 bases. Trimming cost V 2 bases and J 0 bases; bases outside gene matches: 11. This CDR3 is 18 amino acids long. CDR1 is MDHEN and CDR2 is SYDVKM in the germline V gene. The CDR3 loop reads CASSLAGLSGSHSYEQYF. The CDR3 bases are TGTGCCAGCAGTTTAGCGGGACTTAGCGGGAGCCACTCCTACGAGCAGTACTTC.

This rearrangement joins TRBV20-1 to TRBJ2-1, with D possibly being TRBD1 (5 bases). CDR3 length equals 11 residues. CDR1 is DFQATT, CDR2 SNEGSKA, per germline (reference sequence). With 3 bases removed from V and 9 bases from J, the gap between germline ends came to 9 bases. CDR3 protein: CSASGATEQFF. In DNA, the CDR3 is TGCAGTGCTAGTGGGGCGACTGAGCAGTTCTTC.

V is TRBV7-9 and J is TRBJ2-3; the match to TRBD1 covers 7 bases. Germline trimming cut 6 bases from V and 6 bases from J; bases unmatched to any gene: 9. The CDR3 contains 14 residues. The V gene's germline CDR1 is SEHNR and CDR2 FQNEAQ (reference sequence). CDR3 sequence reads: CASSGQDGADTQYF. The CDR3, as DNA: TGTGCCAGCAGTGGACAGGACGGGGCGGATACGCAGTATTTT.

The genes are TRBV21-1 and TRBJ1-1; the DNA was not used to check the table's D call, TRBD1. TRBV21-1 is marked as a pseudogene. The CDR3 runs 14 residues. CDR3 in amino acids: CASSKGAGNTEAFF. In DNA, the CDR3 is TGTGCCAGCAGCAAAGGGGCAGGGAACACTGAAGCTTTCTTT.

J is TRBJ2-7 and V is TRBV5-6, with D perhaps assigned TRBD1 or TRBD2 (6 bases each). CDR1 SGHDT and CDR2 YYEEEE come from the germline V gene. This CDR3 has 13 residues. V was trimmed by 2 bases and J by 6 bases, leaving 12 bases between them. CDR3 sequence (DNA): TGTGCCAGCAGCTTACAGGGAGGATCCGAGCAGTACTTC. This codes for CASSLQGGSEQYF.

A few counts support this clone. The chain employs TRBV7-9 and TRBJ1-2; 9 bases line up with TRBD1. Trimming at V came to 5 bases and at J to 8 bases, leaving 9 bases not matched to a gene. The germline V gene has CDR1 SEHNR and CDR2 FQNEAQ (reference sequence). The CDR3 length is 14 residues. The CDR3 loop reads CASSTTPGQGGYTF. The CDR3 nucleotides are TGTGCCAGCAGCACGACCCCGGGACAGGGAGGCTACACCTTC.